One and the same sample provided the 31 T cell receptor beta chains below, sequenced in a study of molecular identifiers for immune sequencing clone quantification. TCRdb re-analysed the PCR reads in MiXCR, keeping a single row per CDR3 protein. Counted here are 550,000 to 750,000 distinct CDR3 sequences, about 20% occurring once; the ten biggest clones make up 0.75% to 0.95%. The specimen was naive CD8+ T cells from blood, with Jurkat cell RNA spiked in. The subset here: FACS-sorted CD8+CD4-CCR7+CD45RA+ naive T cells. All receptors derive from a human donor in good health. Some libraries in this study had Jurkat cell RNA spiked in.

This clonotype was picked up many times. The chain couples TRBV9 to TRBJ2-3; the D gene is possibly TRBD2 (6 bases). The CDR3 sequence is 16 residues long. CDR1 and CDR2 from the germline V gene are SGDLS and YYNGEE. V was shortened by 0 bases and J by 3 bases, with 14 bases between the two germline ends. The CDR3 protein is CASSVVSGVSTDTQYF. DNA for the CDR3: TGTGCCAGCAGCGTAGTTTCGGGGGTTTCGACAGATACGCAGTATTTT.

The genes are TRBV27 and TRBJ1-6; D uncertain. The CDR3 spans 13 residues. CDR1 is MNHEY and CDR2 is SMNVEV in the germline V gene (reference sequence). V lost 0 bases and J 15 bases, leaving 12 bases between the germline ends. The CDR3 region is CASSLSTSWDLHF. CDR3 bases: TGTGCCAGCAGTTTATCTACCAGTTGGGACCTCCACTTT.

This clonotype has ten or more counts. V is TRBV5-1 and J is TRBJ2-7, with D perhaps matching TRBD1 (6 bases). CDR3 length: 15 residues. Germline V lookup: CDR1 SGHRS, CDR2 YFSETQ. V lost 4 bases and J lost 3, with 17 bases in between. For the CDR3, the DNA is TGCGCCAGCAGCCCCGCCCAGGGGATTAACTACGAGCAGTACTTC. Protein product: CASSPAQGINYEQYF.

This clonotype was counted a few times. The chain is built from TRBV19 and TRBJ2-3; no firm D call. The V end was cut by 3 bases, the J end by 7 bases, with 17 bases between. This CDR3 is 15 amino acids long. CDR1 is LNHDA, CDR2 SQIVND, per germline (reference sequence). The CDR3 region is CASSMSTDVIHTQYF. CDR3 in DNA: TGTGCCAGTAGTATGTCAACGGACGTAATACATACGCAGTATTTT.

V gene TRBV6-2 or TRBV6-3 combines with J gene TRBJ2-3, with D perhaps assigned TRBD1 or TRBD2 (5 bases each). Trimming removed 6 bases at V and 1 base at J, with 20 bases between. The CDR3 has 17 residues. The germline CDR1 and CDR2 sequences are MNHEY and SVGEGT. CDR3 loop: CASRSGTGFWGTDTQYF. In DNA form, the CDR3 reads TGTGCCAGCAGATCCGGGACCGGCTTTTGGGGCACAGATACGCAGTATTTT.

Only a few counts were recorded for this clonotype. V and J are TRBV7-9 and TRBJ1-6; 8 bases agree with TRBD1. The V and J ends lost 4 bases and 7 bases, in that order; junction bases with no gene match: 9. CDR1 and CDR2 from the germline V gene are SEHNR and FQNEAQ (reference sequence). CDR3 length: 16 residues. CDR3 amino acids: CASSSLDRGGNSPLHF. CDR3 bases: TGTGCCAGCAGCTCTCTAGACAGGGGAGGCAATTCACCCCTCCACTTT.

Regarding this clonotype: This sequence may be a read error, since a much larger clone differs from it by one base. This sequence joins TRBV6-1 and TRBJ1-5, with a weak D call TRBD1 (5 bases). CDR3 length: 16 amino acids. The germline V gene has CDR1 MNHNS and CDR2 SASEGT. The CDR3 spells CAGSEYLDRTNQPQHF. As DNA, the CDR3 is TGTGCCGGCAGTGAATACCTAGACAGAACAAATCAGCCCCAGCATTTT.

This clonotype turned up a few times. The chain employs TRBV19 and TRBJ2-1; possibly TRBD1 for D (6 bases). Looked up from germline, CDR1 is LNHDA and CDR2 is SQIVND (reference sequence). The V gene lost 7 bases and the J gene lost 5 bases, with 15 bases spanning the gap. The CDR3 has 14 residues. CDR3 DNA: TGTGCCAGTACCTTTTCCAGGACAGACAATGAGCAGTTCTTC. Amino acids: CASTFSRTDNEQFF.

About this clonotype: A much bigger clone sits one base away, suggesting this may be a read error. The chain joins TRBV5-4 to TRBJ1-1, with D maybe TRBD1 (5 bases). Trimming took 1 base from V and 6 from J, leaving 19 bases between them. The CDR3 loop spans 16 amino acids. Germline V gene data show CDR1 as SGHNT and CDR2 as YYREEE (reference sequence). CDR3 residues: CASSLLAGSSNAEAFF. In nucleotides, the CDR3 is TGTGCCAGCAGCTTGCTCGCAGGGAGCTCAAACGCTGAAGCTTTCTTT.

This chain joins TRBV30 and TRBJ2-5; possible D gene TRBD2, 5 bases. The CDR3 length is 13 residues. V was shortened by 5 bases and J by 7 bases, with 17 bases between the two germline ends. Germline V gene data show CDR1 as GTSNPN and CDR2 as SVGIG (reference sequence). CDR3 DNA sequence: TGTGCCTGGTTTGTTGGCGGTCGGGGGACCCAGTACTTC. It encodes CAWFVGGRGTQYF.

In its sample, this clonotype was seen many times. V usage is TRBV20-1 and J usage is TRBJ2-4, with no clear D. V lost 1 base and J lost 8, with 15 bases in between. This CDR3 is 14 amino acids long. CDR1 is DFQATT, CDR2 SNEGSKA, per germline (reference sequence). CDR3 coding DNA: TGCAGTGCTAGAGCCGACCTCGCCGGGTACATTCAGTACTTC. Encoded protein: CSARADLAGYIQYF.

In the case of this clonotype: A much bigger clone sits one base away, suggesting this may be a read error. The chain recombines TRBV5-3 with TRBJ2-7, with D unresolved. TRBV5-3 is classed as an ORF, of uncertain function. This CDR3 region has 14 residues. The CDR3 reads CASSLADHTIEQHF. Here the CDR3 DNA reads TGTGCCAGCAGCTTAGCCGACCATACGATCGAGCAGCACTTC.

This CDR3 reads CASSPGGGGARTGELFF. CDR3 DNA sequence: TGTGCCAGCAGCCCCGGGGGCGGGGGGGCCCGCACCGGGGAGCTGTTTTTT. The chain employs TRBV7-2 and TRBJ2-2, with TRBD2 matching 9 bases. The CDR3 contains 17 residues. Germline V gene lookup returns CDR1 SGHTA and CDR2 FQGNSA. Unmatched junction bases numbered 11, after V lost 5 bases and J lost 4 bases.

Remarks on this clonotype: A clone one base away is much larger, so this may be a read error. This chain joins TRBV19 and TRBJ1-5; 9 bases are a match to TRBD1. The DNA end lines up better with TRBJ2-3; the J call may be wrong. The CDR3 sequence is 13 residues long. CDR1 is LNHDA and CDR2 is SQIVND in the germline V gene (reference sequence). The CDR3 reads CASDDRGDQPQYF. For the CDR3, the DNA is TGTGCCAGTGACGACAGGGGGGATCAGCCCCAGTATTTT.

This clonotype was detected only a few times. The V call is TRBV6-2 or TRBV6-3, the J call TRBJ1-1, with TRBD1 as a possible D gene (6 bases). V was cut by 6 bases and J by 4 bases, with 18 bases left in between. CDR1 MNHEY and CDR2 SVGEGT come from the germline V gene. The CDR3 contains 15 residues. This chain's CDR3 is CASRILGGLGTEAFF. The CDR3 DNA is TGTGCCAGCAGAATCCTGGGGGGGCTCGGCACTGAAGCTTTCTTT.

This clonotype was seen repeatedly, ten times or more. The CDR3 DNA reads TGTGCCAGCAGTCCCTACAGGGGACGTACGGAGACCCAGTACTTC. Translated: CASSPYRGRTETQYF. The chain links TRBV12-3 or TRBV12-4 to TRBJ2-5, with 7 bases that match TRBD1. The CDR3 consists of 15 residues. The ends lost 5 bases at V and 5 bases at J; junction bases unmatched: 11.

For this clonotype: A much more abundant neighbour one base away suggests this may be a read error. V gene TRBV4-3 combines with J gene TRBJ2-1; no reliable D call. The CDR3 runs to 15 residues. V lost 1 base to trimming and J lost 4 bases, with 11 bases between them. From germline, CDR1 is LGHNA and CDR2 YSLEER. CDR3 loop: CASSQGRAKYNEQFF. The CDR3 region has the DNA TGCGCCAGCAGCCAAGGTCGGGCTAAGTACAATGAGCAGTTCTTC.

This clonotype was detected ten times or more. V is TRBV6-5 and J is TRBJ1-5; no clear D gene. V lost 2 bases and J lost 5, with 7 bases in between. In germline, CDR1 is MNHEY, CDR2 SVGAGI. The CDR3 has 13 residues. CDR3 coding DNA: TGTGCCAGCAGTTACGGGCTTGATCAGCCCCAGCATTTT. The encoded protein is CASSYGLDQPQHF.

This clonotype was found many times. This chain links TRBV12-3 or TRBV12-4 with TRBJ2-3; 9 bases agree with TRBD2. V lost 3 bases, J lost 8 bases, and 6 bases stayed unmatched. The CDR3 length is 14 residues. The CDR3 DNA sequence: TGTGCCAGCAGTTTCGGCGGGGGGGAGGTTACGCAGTATTTT. It is translated as CASSFGGGEVTQYF.

This chain connects TRBV6-2 or TRBV6-3 to TRBJ2-1, with D perhaps being TRBD1 or TRBD2 (5 bases each). This CDR3 is built from 19 residues. V gave up 2 bases and J gave up 9 bases, with 29 bases separating them. Germline CDR1 is MNHEY and CDR2 is SVGEGT. CDR3 coding DNA: TGTGCCAGCAGTTACACCCCAGGCGGGTTAGGGTTTAGGGGAGTTGAGCAGTTCTTC. Protein sequence: CASSYTPGGLGFRGVEQFF.

This clonotype was found many times. V gene TRBV27 combines with J gene TRBJ2-2, with D perhaps TRBD1 (6 bases). V lost 5 bases and J lost 6, with 10 bases in between. Germline loops: CDR1 MNHEY, CDR2 SMNVEV (reference sequence). CDR3 size: 13 residues. The chain's CDR3 is CASSPGTPGELFF. The DNA of the CDR3 is TGTGCCAGCAGTCCCGGGACACCCGGGGAGCTGTTTTTT.

Of note for this clonotype: No conserved phenylalanine or tryptophan ends this CDR3, so it is likely a read error. This sequence joins TRBV27 and TRBJ2-7; 7 positions agree with TRBD1. There are 14 residues in the CDR3. V trimming: 0 bases; J trimming: 9 bases; junction bases outside the gene matches: 8. Germline V gene lookup returns CDR1 MNHEY and CDR2 SMNVEV (reference sequence). CDR3: CASSLSGGTPPQYS. The CDR3 nucleotides are TGTGCCAGCAGTTTATCAGGGGGCACCCCGCCGCAGTACTCC.

This clonotype was counted at least ten times. The chain is built from TRBV6-5 and TRBJ2-1; tentatively, D is TRBD2 (5 bases). V shed 4 bases and J shed 2 bases, with 9 bases lying between them. The CDR3 consists of 14 residues. Germline V gene lookup returns CDR1 MNHEY and CDR2 SVGAGI. CDR3 amino acids: CASSFGDTYNEQFF. CDR3 nucleotide sequence: TGTGCCAGCAGTTTCGGGGATACCTACAATGAGCAGTTCTTC.

This clonotype was counted many times. This chain connects TRBV6-2 or TRBV6-3 to TRBJ2-3, with D maybe TRBD2 (6 bases). The germline gives CDR1 MNHEY, CDR2 SVGEGT. The CDR3 is made up of 15 amino acids. The V and J ends lost 2 bases and 4 bases respectively, with 13 bases between them. DNA of the CDR3: TGTGCCAGCAGTTACGATGGAGGGCTCGCAGATACGCAGTATTTT. It encodes CASSYDGGLADTQYF.

This clonotype was counted between two and nine times. The chain combines TRBV27 with TRBJ2-3; the D is unclear. Trimming took 2 bases from V and 4 from J, leaving 13 bases between them. The germline gives CDR1 MNHEY, CDR2 SMNVEV (reference sequence). CDR3 length equals 15 residues. DNA of the CDR3: TGTGCCAGCAGTTTACCCCCCGGGTTAGCAGATACGCAGTATTTT. It is translated as CASSLPPGLADTQYF.

This clonotype showed up just a few times. The chain combines TRBV28 with TRBJ2-7, with 12 nucleotides matching TRBD2. Trimming cost V 6 bases and J 3 bases; bases outside gene matches: 3. The CDR3 has 14 residues. Looked up from germline, CDR1 is MDHEN and CDR2 is SYDVKM. CDR3 loop: CASRWTSGVYEQYF. The CDR3 coding sequence is TGTGCCAGCAGATGGACTAGCGGGGTCTACGAGCAGTACTTC.

As to this clonotype: With a much larger clone just one base away, this may be a read error. This chain joins TRBV28 and TRBJ2-5; TRBD2 might be the D (5 bases). This CDR3 region has 13 residues. The germline V gene encodes CDR1 MDHEN and CDR2 SYDVKM. V was trimmed by 8 bases and J by 5 bases, leaving 15 bases between them. As DNA, the CDR3 is TGTGCCAGCGGTCGGGATTGGAGGGAGACCCAGTACTTC. It codes for CASGRDWRETQYF.

On this clonotype itself: This sequence may be a read error, since a much larger clone differs from it by one base. This chain connects TRBV7-9 to TRBJ1-4; TRBD1 might be the D (5 bases). Germline CDR1 and CDR2: SEHNR and FQNEAQ (reference sequence). The CDR3 is 14 amino acids. CDR3 region: CASSLQGSDEKLLF. The DNA for the CDR3 is TGTGCCAGCAGCTTACAGGGATCTGATGAAAAACTGCTTTTT.

This clonotype has just one count. Since the CDR3 does not end with the conserved phenylalanine or tryptophan, this likely comes from a read error. The chain has TRBV20-1 and TRBJ2-3; TRBD2 agrees at 8 bases. This CDR3 contains 15 residues. Losses at the gene ends were 2 bases for V and 1 base for J; bases not matched to a gene: 5. CDR1 DFQATT and CDR2 SNEGSKA come from the germline V gene (reference sequence). The CDR3, as DNA: TGCAGTGCTAGAATAAGCGGGGGTCGCACAGATACGCAGTATTCT. Residues: CSARISGGRTDTQYS.

This clonotype was counted between two and nine times. The chain employs TRBV10-2 and TRBJ2-5, with 10 bases matching TRBD2. The CDR3 spans 19 residues. Germline CDR1 and CDR2: WSHSY and SAAADI. J was trimmed by 8 bases and V by 6 bases; bases with no gene match: 24. The CDR3 region is CASRTGHPRTSGDPGTQYF. The CDR3 DNA follows: TGCGCCAGCAGGACGGGACACCCAAGGACTAGCGGAGACCCCGGAACCCAGTACTTC.

This clonotype was seen repeatedly, ten times or more. This sequence joins TRBV6-2 or TRBV6-3 and TRBJ2-5, with 14 bases matching TRBD2. The CDR3 has 16 amino acids. With 5 bases clipped from V and 3 bases from J, the junction kept 5 bases outside the gene matches. CDR1 and CDR2 (germline): MNHEY, SVGEGT. The CDR3 DNA sequence: TGTGCCAGCAGTGAACCGGGACTAGCGGGGGAAGAGACCCAGTACTTC. Protein product: CASSEPGLAGEETQYF.